These T cell receptor beta chains were read from a single sample in a study of blood T cell repertoires in COVID-19. Sequencing used immunoSEQ multiplex PCR; TCRdb keeps in-frame clones, though not all of them. The profile covers 100,000 or so clones, with over 75% appearing a single time and 3.5% to 5% taken by the ten largest. The sequencing input was peripheral blood. All receptors derive from a middle-aged man with acute or convalescent COVID-19. CDR3s include the opening cysteine and the closing phenylalanine or tryptophan. Not all rows give a size; the values are once, few, many and, for expanded clones, a class.

>once|TRBV5-5|TRBJ1-5
CASSLGQGTQPQHF
>-|TRBV2|TRBJ1-5
CASSPMSGAEHF
>-|TRBV7-9|TRBJ1-1
CASSLVPGLATEAFF
>-|TRBV6-1|TRBJ1-2
CASSEPGGILYGYTF
>-|TRBV25-1|TRBJ2-5
CASSERASGLGGETQYF
>-|TRBV10-3|TRBJ2-5
CAISEARDSPRAETQYF
>-|TRBV25-1|TRBJ1-3
CASRTPGQGSTIYF
>once|TRBV5-6|TRBJ1-1
CASRLVAGTNTEAFF
>-|TRBV6-5|TRBJ1-6
CASSYGQGGSPLHF
>once|TRBV3-1/TRBV3-2|TRBJ2-1
CASSQTSGPNEQFF
>-|TRBV3-1/TRBV3-2|TRBJ1-6
CASSQVNGGNSPLHF
>once|TRBV7-2|TRBJ2-1
CASSFTSALTYNEQFF
>-|TRBV7-3|TRBJ2-2
CASSLTGVKTGELFF
>once|TRBV12-5|TRBJ1-2
CASGLVRSPPGQAYNYGYTF
>-|TRBV10-3|TRBJ1-2
CAISDQGFGYNGYTF
>-|TRBV2|TRBJ1-6
CASSNRESPLHF
>-|TRBV6-6|TRBJ1-4
CASATGGKLFF
>-|TRBV6-1|TRBJ2-7
CASSVENLRGPYEQYF
>once|TRBV19|TRBJ1-5
CASSIRDSDQPQHF
>once|TRBV6-5|TRBJ1-2
CASRENSQGGYTF
>-|TRBV18|TRBJ1-3
CASSGRTLSSGNTIYF
>-|TRBV14|TRBJ2-2
CASSQARIAGELFF
>-|TRBV25-1|TRBJ1-6
CASSPRSDSPLHF
>-|TRBV1|TRBJ2-2
CTSSQDFSGGYTGELFF
>-|TRBV15|TRBJ2-1
CATSTVRGLGNEQFF
>-|TRBV27|TRBJ2-7
CASSSSTGPHEQYF
>-|TRBV7-2|TRBJ2-7
CASSWGGGTPHEQYF
>-|TRBV18|TRBJ2-4
CASSLSGKNIQYF
>-|TRBV4-2|TRBJ2-3
CASSQERGPVSDTQYF
>-|TRBV18|TRBJ2-7
CASSPPGGYEQYF
>few|TRBV7-9|TRBJ2-7
CASSDDRASYEQYF
>-|TRBV30|TRBJ2-7
CAWSDGPGVYEQYF
>-|TRBV6-5|TRBJ1-1
CASSSMTGEAFF
>few|TRBV11-3|TRBJ1-6
CASSLDQNSPLHF
>-|TRBV7-9|TRBJ1-5
CASSLEHSNQPQHF
>-|TRBV7-9|TRBJ1-5
CASSKFVDQPQHF
>-|TRBV11-2|TRBJ2-5
CASSLRLAGNQETQYF
>once|TRBV2|TRBJ2-7
CASIGYEQYF
>-|TRBV5-5|TRBJ2-1
CASSSSASSYNEQFF
>-|TRBV19|TRBJ1-4
CASSTATNEKLFF
>-|TRBV2|TRBJ2-7
CASSPSGYEQYF
>once|TRBV6-5|TRBJ1-1
CASSLPGQGNTEAFF
>-|TRBV6-5|TRBJ2-6
CASKEGPSWANVLTF